The next 11 T cell receptor beta chains were all read from a single sample in a study of response to subunit inactivated influenza vaccine. TCRdb passed the RT-PCR reads through MiXCR, listing each CDR3 protein once. The sample holds 800,000 or so distinct CDR3 sequences, roughly 20% seen once. The input for sequencing was PBMCs from blood, taken roughly 5 days after vaccination. The origin of the receptors is a man aged 50 to 59 who received an inactivated influenza vaccine.

The table lists this clonotype with many counts. The chain is built from TRBV5-1 and TRBJ2-4; 8 bases agree with TRBD2. Germline V gives CDR1 SGHRS, CDR2 YFSETQ. V trimming: 0 bases; J trimming: 9 bases; junction bases outside the gene matches: 14. The CDR3 is made up of 17 amino acids. The CDR3 nucleotides read TGCGCCAGCAGCTTGGCGGGGTCGGCGGGGGGTCAGAGCATTCAGTACTTC. This sequence encodes CASSLAGSAGGQSIQYF.

In this sample, this clonotype turned up a few times. The chain uses TRBV27 and TRBJ2-1; D unclear. Deletions cut 5 bases from V and 4 bases from J, with 15 bases between. Germline assignment: CDR1 MNHEY and CDR2 SMNVEV (reference sequence). The CDR3 covers 15 residues. CDR3 sequence (DNA): TGTGCCAGCAGTCCCACCGTCGGGCATTACAATGAGCAGTTCTTC. Translating it yields CASSPTVGHYNEQFF.

The chain joins TRBV28 to TRBJ2-7; 7 bases are a match to TRBD1. The CDR3 consists of 13 residues. The germline V gene has CDR1 MDHEN and CDR2 SYDVKM. The ends lost 11 bases at V and 4 bases at J; junction bases unmatched: 11. DNA for the CDR3: TGTGCCGAGAAGGGGGCAGCTGATTACGAGCAGTACTTC. This translates into CAEKGAADYEQYF.

Remarks on this clonotype: This may stem from a read error, because a much larger clone lies one nucleotide away. The chain uses TRBV5-1 and TRBJ2-1; D is undetermined. V was clipped by 1 base and J by 8 bases, with 4 bases between them. Germline-derived CDR1 and CDR2 are SGHRS and YFSETQ. This CDR3 comprises 11 residues. The CDR3 sequence: CASSLFYEQFF. The DNA for the CDR3 is TGCGCCAGCAGCTTGTTCTATGAGCAGTTCTTC.

This clonotype was recorded many times. The rearrangement uses TRBV5-1 and TRBJ2-5, with D perhaps given as TRBD1 or TRBD2 (5 bases each). Germline loops: CDR1 SGHRS, CDR2 YFSETQ. Trimming took off 0 bases at V and 4 bases at J, with 7 bases between the two ends. This CDR3 comprises 13 residues. The CDR3 region is CASSLAGRETQYF. The DNA of the CDR3 is TGCGCCAGCAGCTTGGCGGGACGAGAGACCCAGTACTTC.

The CDR3 sequence is CASSLGTKGELFF. As DNA, the CDR3 is TGTGCCAGCAGCTTAGGCACTAAAGGGGAGCTGTTTTTT. The rearrangement uses TRBV11-2 and TRBJ2-2; D ambiguous. Looked up from germline, CDR1 is SGHAT and CDR2 is FQNNGV. Trimming took 1 base from V and 8 from J, leaving 8 bases between them. CDR3 length equals 13 residues. Full variable domain (rest looked up from reference TRBV11-2 and TRBJ2-2): EAGVAQSPRYKIIEKRQSVAFWCNPISGHATLYWYQQILGQGPKLLIQFQNNGVVDDSQLPKDRFSAERLKGVDSTLKIQPAKLEDSAVYLCASSLGTKGELFFGEGSRLTVL.

This clonotype turned up a few times. The chain couples TRBV20-1 to TRBJ1-6, with a tentative D call TRBD1 (5 bases). CDR3 length equals 15 residues. The V gene's germline CDR1 is DFQATT and CDR2 SNEGSKA (reference sequence). V dropped 2 bases and J dropped 6 bases, with 14 bases sitting between them. The CDR3 DNA follows: TGCAGTGCTAGACGAATACGGGACGGTAATTCACCCCTCCACTTT. The encoded protein is CSARRIRDGNSPLHF.

There are many counts of this clonotype. This sequence joins TRBV7-2 and TRBJ1-1; 9 nucleotides agree with TRBD1. V gave up 3 bases and J gave up 7 bases; unmatched junction bases: 6. The CDR3 sequence is 14 residues long. CDR1 SGHTA and CDR2 FQGNSA come from the germline V gene. The CDR3 loop is CASSLGQGSGEAFF. The DNA for the CDR3 is TGTGCCAGCAGCTTGGGACAGGGATCGGGTGAAGCTTTCTTT.

The V and J genes are TRBV9 and TRBJ2-5; tentative D call: TRBD2 (5 bases). The germline CDR1 and CDR2 sequences are SGDLS and YYNGEE. With 0 bases removed from V and 7 bases from J, the gap between germline ends came to 10 bases. The CDR3 loop spans 13 amino acids. The CDR3 loop is CASSVDGSRTQYF. The DNA for the CDR3 is TGTGCCAGCAGCGTAGATGGGAGTCGGACCCAGTACTTC.

This clonotype was detected once. The rearrangement links TRBV10-3 to TRBJ2-5; D call uncertain. Trimming left V 4 bases short and J 2 bases short, with 8 bases between. Germline V lookup: CDR1 ENHRY, CDR2 SYGVKD. The CDR3 consists of 13 residues. CDR3 sequence (DNA): TGTGCCATCAGTGCCTCGACACAAGAGACCCAGTACTTC. Translation: CAISASTQETQYF.

This chain links TRBV28 with TRBJ2-7; D not certain. CDR3 length equals 13 residues. In germline, CDR1 is MDHEN, CDR2 SYDVKM. Trimming stripped 6 bases from V and 2 bases from J, with 11 bases between. CDR3 region: CASRPPFPYEQYF. Here the CDR3 DNA reads TGTGCCAGCAGACCCCCTTTCCCCTACGAGCAGTACTTC.